This paragraph covers one TCR beta chain sequence. Its matching antigen is unknown. This specimen belongs to a study of healthy donors' naive CD4 and CD8 T cells. Whole-study context: Three donor age groups were sampled: 20-25, 40-50 and 60-70 years; half female.

A linear amplification protocol produced the TCR libraries from about 450 ng of total RNA. Original analysis: Some 80,000 TCR alpha transcripts were sequenced from four or five healthy donors. TCRdb reprocessed the reads with MiXCR, giving one entry per CDR3 protein. The V and J calls, along with clone size, are taken from TCRdb and not from the paper's own processing. Counted here are approximately 180,000 distinct CDR3 sequences, 74% occurring once; the ten biggest clones make up roughly 2.3%. The V and J ends lost 1 base and 3 bases respectively, with 32 bases between them. The germline V gene encodes CDR1 SGHRS and CDR2 YFSETQ. CDR3 length: 21 residues. Whole-study results and caveats: Negatively charged CDR3s marked CD8+ lineage; positively charged CDR3s marked CD4+ lineage.

The rearrangement joins TRBV5-1 to TRBJ2-7, with D unclear. The origin of this receptor is a pool of human donors in good health; the sample pools cells from several healthy donors. Sample: naive CD4+ and CD8+ T cells sorted from blood, pooled from several donors. In DNA form, the CDR3 reads TGCGCCAGCAGCTTGTTCCGGTTGGGTGTTTCATCGACCCTATCGGGCTACGAGCAGTACTTC. This gives the protein CASSLFRLGVSSTLSGYEQYF.